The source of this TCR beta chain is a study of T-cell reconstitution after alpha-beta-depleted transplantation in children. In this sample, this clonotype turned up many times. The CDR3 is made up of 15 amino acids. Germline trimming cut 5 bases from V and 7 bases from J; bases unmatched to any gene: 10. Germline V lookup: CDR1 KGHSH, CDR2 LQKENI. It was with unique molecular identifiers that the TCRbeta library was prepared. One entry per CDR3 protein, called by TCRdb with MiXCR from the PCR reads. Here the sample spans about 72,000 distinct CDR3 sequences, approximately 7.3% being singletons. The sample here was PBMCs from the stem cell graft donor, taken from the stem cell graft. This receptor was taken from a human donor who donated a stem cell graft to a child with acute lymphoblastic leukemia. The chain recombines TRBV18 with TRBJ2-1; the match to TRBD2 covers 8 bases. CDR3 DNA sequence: TGTGCCAGCTCATCGATAGCGGGGAGTACGAATGAGCAGTTCTTC. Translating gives CASSSIAGSTNEQFF.